A selection of T cell receptor beta chains follows, all from one sample in a study of early T cells in non-severe SARS-CoV-2 infection. Each CDR3 protein is one row after TCRdb ran MiXCR on the 5' RACE reads. Of 54,000 or so distinct CDR3 sequences listed, around 12% are singletons. The sample consisted of whole blood. The origin of the receptors is an adult who was a healthcare worker with PCR-confirmed SARS-CoV-2 infection or an uninfected control (not recorded which). CDR3s include the opening cysteine and the closing phenylalanine or tryptophan. A D gene is named only where the DNA matches it firmly. Expanded clones get a size class; other rows say once, few or many, or leave the size out.

v_call: TRBV29-1
j_call: TRBJ1-5
clone_size: -
d_call: TRBD1
cdr3_nt: TGCGACCCCAGGGGGCAGGTCCAGAGCCAGCCCCAGCATTTT
cdr3_aa: CDPRGQVQSQPQHF

v_call: TRBV10-1
j_call: TRBJ2-5
clone_size: many
d_call: -
cdr3_nt: TGCGCCAGCAGTGAGTCGCGAGAGACCCAGTACTTC
cdr3_aa: CASSESRETQYF

v_call: TRBV11-2
j_call: TRBJ2-7
clone_size: many
d_call: TRBD1
cdr3_nt: TGTGCCAGCAGCCCGGACAGGAATTCCTACGAGCAGTACTTC
cdr3_aa: CASSPDRNSYEQYF

v_call: TRBV10-3
j_call: TRBJ2-7
clone_size: -
d_call: -
cdr3_nt: TGTGCCACCCAATTTCGGGGCGGGCTTTCCTACGAGCAGTACTTC
cdr3_aa: CATQFRGGLSYEQYF

v_call: TRBV29-1
j_call: TRBJ2-5
clone_size: many
d_call: -
cdr3_nt: TGCAGCGTTGTAGTATTAATGTCAGAGACCCAGTACTTC
cdr3_aa: CSVVVLMSETQYF

v_call: TRBV6-2/TRBV6-3
j_call: TRBJ1-6
clone_size: few
d_call: -
cdr3_nt: TGTGCCAGCAGACCGACCGAAGATTCACCCCTCCACTTT
cdr3_aa: CASRPTEDSPLHF

v_call: TRBV6-1
j_call: TRBJ1-3
clone_size: -
d_call: TRBD1
cdr3_nt: TGTGCCAGCAGTGAACCGAGGACAGGGGGAAACACCATATATTTT
cdr3_aa: CASSEPRTGGNTIYF

v_call: TRBV2
j_call: TRBJ2-7
clone_size: -
d_call: TRBD2
cdr3_nt: TGTGCCAGCAGTGAGACGCGGACTAGCGGGAATCTTAATTACGAGCAGTACTTC
cdr3_aa: CASSETRTSGNLNYEQYF

v_call: TRBV20-1
j_call: TRBJ2-2
clone_size: few
d_call: -
cdr3_nt: TGCAGTGCCCCCGACTGGACTAACACCGGGGAGCTGTTTTTT
cdr3_aa: CSAPDWTNTGELFF

v_call: TRBV5-5
j_call: TRBJ2-5
clone_size: few
d_call: -
cdr3_nt: TGTGCCAGCAGCTGGGGACTCGAAGAGACCCAGTACTTC
cdr3_aa: CASSWGLEETQYF

v_call: TRBV24-1
j_call: TRBJ1-1
clone_size: many
d_call: -
cdr3_nt: TGTGCCACCAGTCAAGGTAACACTGAAGCTTTCTTT
cdr3_aa: CATSQGNTEAFF

v_call: TRBV3-1
j_call: TRBJ1-1
clone_size: -
d_call: -
cdr3_nt: TGTGCCAGCAGCCAGGGATTGGGGGTGAACACTGAAGCTTTCTTT
cdr3_aa: CASSQGLGVNTEAFF

v_call: TRBV29-1
j_call: TRBJ1-5
clone_size: few
d_call: TRBD1
cdr3_nt: TGCAGCGTTGAGATAGGGGGCGATAGCAATCAGCCCCAGCATTTT
cdr3_aa: CSVEIGGDSNQPQHF

v_call: TRBV28
j_call: TRBJ2-5
clone_size: -
d_call: -
cdr3_nt: TGTGCCAGCAGTGGTTCGGTAAGAGGAGAGACCCAGTACTTC
cdr3_aa: CASSGSVRGETQYF

v_call: TRBV11-2
j_call: TRBJ2-5
clone_size: many
d_call: -
cdr3_nt: TGTGCCAGCAGCTTTACTGAACAAGAGACCCAGTACTTC
cdr3_aa: CASSFTEQETQYF

v_call: TRBV9
j_call: TRBJ2-5
clone_size: -
d_call: -
cdr3_nt: TGTGCCAGCAGCGTAGGAGTCGGAGGGCGGGGGACCCAGTACTTC
cdr3_aa: CASSVGVGGRGTQYF

v_call: TRBV7-2
j_call: TRBJ2-7
clone_size: -
d_call: -
cdr3_nt: TGTGCCAGCAGCACCAGAGGGGGACTGGGAAGCTACGAGCAGTACTTC
cdr3_aa: CASSTRGGLGSYEQYF

v_call: TRBV9
j_call: TRBJ1-4
clone_size: -
d_call: TRBD1
cdr3_nt: TGTGCCAGCAGCGGACAGGGGATGGGGAAAAAACTGTTTTTT
cdr3_aa: CASSGQGMGKKLFF

v_call: TRBV5-1
j_call: TRBJ2-7
clone_size: many
d_call: TRBD1
cdr3_nt: TGCGCCAGCAGCGACTTACGGACAGGGACCTACGAGCAGTACTTC
cdr3_aa: CASSDLRTGTYEQYF

v_call: TRBV3-2
j_call: TRBJ2-2
clone_size: few
d_call: -
cdr3_nt: TGTGCCAGCAGCCAAGGGTTCAGCGGGGGGGCCTTTGGCTCGCGCACCGGGGAGCTGTTTTTT
cdr3_aa: CASSQGFSGGAFGSRTGELFF

v_call: TRBV12-3/TRBV12-4
j_call: TRBJ1-2
clone_size: few
d_call: TRBD1
cdr3_nt: TGTGCCAGCAGGTCTCACCCGGGACAGGGGGGACCTAACTATGGCTACACCTTC
cdr3_aa: CASRSHPGQGGPNYGYTF

v_call: TRBV6-6
j_call: TRBJ2-5
clone_size: -
d_call: -
cdr3_nt: TGTGCCAGCAGTTACACCGTCCAAGAGACCCAGTACTTC
cdr3_aa: CASSYTVQETQYF

v_call: TRBV4-1
j_call: TRBJ2-3
clone_size: -
d_call: -
cdr3_nt: TGCGCCAGCAGCCTTTTAAGGACTGGGGCAGATACGCAGTATTTT
cdr3_aa: CASSLLRTGADTQYF

v_call: TRBV6-5
j_call: TRBJ2-5
clone_size: few
d_call: TRBD2
cdr3_nt: TGTGCCAGCAGTTACGTGGGCGGGGGCCAAGAGACCCAGTACTTC
cdr3_aa: CASSYVGGGQETQYF

v_call: TRBV28
j_call: TRBJ2-3
clone_size: few
d_call: -
cdr3_nt: TGTGCCAGCAGTCTCCCCTCCAGCACAGATACGCAGTATTTT
cdr3_aa: CASSLPSSTDTQYF

v_call: TRBV7-2
j_call: TRBJ2-1
clone_size: few
d_call: -
cdr3_nt: TGTGCCAGCAGCTTAGCCGCCTCTTCCTACAATGAGCAGTTCTTC
cdr3_aa: CASSLAASSYNEQFF

v_call: TRBV7-9
j_call: TRBJ2-7
clone_size: many
d_call: -
cdr3_nt: TGTGCCAGCAGCCCCCGGGACGGAGGCTTGTACGAGCAGTACTTC
cdr3_aa: CASSPRDGGLYEQYF

v_call: TRBV27
j_call: TRBJ1-5
clone_size: few
d_call: -
cdr3_nt: TGTGCCAGCAGTTTAAGGGGACAACTCGTCAATCAGCCCCAGCATTTT
cdr3_aa: CASSLRGQLVNQPQHF

v_call: TRBV12-3/TRBV12-4
j_call: TRBJ2-3
clone_size: -
d_call: TRBD2
cdr3_nt: TGTGCCAGCAGTTTAGGGGGACTAGCCTCAGATACGCAGTATTTT
cdr3_aa: CASSLGGLASDTQYF

v_call: TRBV5-1
j_call: TRBJ1-2
clone_size: few
d_call: -
cdr3_nt: TGCGCCAGCAGCTTGACGGGACGATCCTATGGCTACACCTTC
cdr3_aa: CASSLTGRSYGYTF

v_call: TRBV12-3/TRBV12-4
j_call: TRBJ2-7
clone_size: -
d_call: TRBD2
cdr3_nt: TGTGCCAGCAGCCCTAGCGGGGGGTATGGTGAGCAGTACTTC
cdr3_aa: CASSPSGGYGEQYF

v_call: TRBV12-3/TRBV12-4
j_call: TRBJ1-3
clone_size: -
d_call: -
cdr3_nt: TGTGCCAGCACCGTAGGAAACACCATATATTTT
cdr3_aa: CASTVGNTIYF

v_call: TRBV5-1
j_call: TRBJ2-2
clone_size: -
d_call: -
cdr3_nt: TGCGCCAGCAGCCCCGCGGGCAGCACGAACACCGGGGAGCTGTTTTTT
cdr3_aa: CASSPAGSTNTGELFF

v_call: TRBV12-3/TRBV12-4
j_call: TRBJ2-1
clone_size: few
d_call: TRBD1
cdr3_nt: TGTGCCAGCAGCCGGGACAGGGGAACCTACAATGAGCAGTTCTTC
cdr3_aa: CASSRDRGTYNEQFF

v_call: TRBV20-1
j_call: TRBJ2-3
clone_size: many
d_call: TRBD1
cdr3_nt: TGCAGTGCTAGAGATCCCCAGGGGGCTGCAGATACGCAGTATTTT
cdr3_aa: CSARDPQGAADTQYF

v_call: TRBV10-3
j_call: TRBJ1-1
clone_size: -
d_call: -
cdr3_nt: TGTGCCATCAGTGATGGAGACACTGAAGCTTTCTTT
cdr3_aa: CAISDGDTEAFF

v_call: TRBV11-2
j_call: TRBJ2-1
clone_size: many
d_call: TRBD2
cdr3_nt: TGTGCCAGCGTCCGGACTAGCGGGAGTGTTGCCTACAATGAGCAGTTCTTC
cdr3_aa: CASVRTSGSVAYNEQFF

v_call: TRBV20-1
j_call: TRBJ2-1
clone_size: -
d_call: TRBD2
cdr3_nt: TGCAGTGCTGGGACTAGCGGGCCATACAATGAGCAGTTCTTC
cdr3_aa: CSAGTSGPYNEQFF

v_call: TRBV28
j_call: TRBJ1-4
clone_size: many
d_call: -
cdr3_nt: TGTGCCAGCAGCTCCCGCCTTGAAAAACTGTTTTTT
cdr3_aa: CASSSRLEKLFF

v_call: TRBV2
j_call: TRBJ2-3
clone_size: -
d_call: -
cdr3_nt: TGTGCCAGCAGAGTCTCCGCAGATACGCAGTATTTT
cdr3_aa: CASRVSADTQYF

v_call: TRBV12-3/TRBV12-4
j_call: TRBJ1-2
clone_size: many
d_call: -
cdr3_nt: TGTGCCAGCACCCGAGGGGGGGACCGCTATGGCTACACCTTC
cdr3_aa: CASTRGGDRYGYTF

v_call: TRBV10-3
j_call: TRBJ1-4
clone_size: many
d_call: -
cdr3_nt: TGTGCCGCCGGGGGCCCTAATGAAAAACTGTTTTTT
cdr3_aa: CAAGGPNEKLFF

v_call: TRBV19
j_call: TRBJ2-2
clone_size: -
d_call: TRBD2
cdr3_nt: TGTGCCACCCGTCCGGGAGGGATTACCGGGGAGCTGTTTTTT
cdr3_aa: CATRPGGITGELFF